Reported below is one TCR beta chain. These data originate in a study of blood T cell repertoires in COVID-19. Original processing methods: Scientists estimated how many nucleated cells there were by amplifying reference gene primers. This table comes from immunoSEQ multiplex PCR, and its TCRdb copy is limited to in-frame clones, with some not included. V and J calls and clone size follow that table, whereas D and trimming were derived from the DNA. The sample records 400,000 to 450,000 clones, 88% being singletons. The CDR3 contains 15 residues. V lost 5 bases and J lost 3, with 14 bases in between. The V gene's germline CDR1 is LNHDA and CDR2 SQIVND (reference sequence).

The sample comprised peripheral blood. This sequence was found in a woman between 50 and 59 years old with COVID-19, enrolled during active disease. The rearrangement links TRBV19 to TRBJ2-1, with D perhaps matching TRBD2 (6 bases). The CDR3 DNA is TGTGCCAGTAGTCCCCCGGGGCGGGGCTACAATGAGCAGTTCTTC. Its protein is CASSPPGRGYNEQFF.